This T cell receptor (beta chain) was found in a study of OX40 agonist ivuxolimab in advanced cancers. Study in general: Under the entry rules, prior anti-PD-1, anti-PD-L1 or anti-CTLA-4 therapy was allowed, and 40% had some.

Assay: immunoSEQ multiplex PCR; the TCRdb copy retains only in-frame clones and omits some. The sample shows about 73,000 clones, 88% of them seen only once. Study results and caveats: Patients who responded partially at 0.1-3.0 mg/kg showed clonal expansion ranking among the lowest.

Turning to this clone: Antigen: not known.

This receptor was taken from an adult with an advanced solid tumor such as melanoma, head and neck, liver or kidney cancer. Material: CD4+ or CD8+ T cells sorted from blood, obtained in a trial of the OX40 agonist ivuxolimab.

The CDR3 DNA is TGTGCCAGCAGTTTAAGCGTAGCGGGGAGCACAGATACGCAGTATTTT. Translating it yields CASSLSVAGSTDTQYF. The gene calls are TRBV27 and TRBJ2-3; 8 nucleotides match TRBD2. The trim removed 2 bases at V and 0 bases at J, leaving 4 bases unmatched. Germline loops: CDR1 MNHEY, CDR2 SMNVEV (reference sequence). This CDR3 spans 16 amino acids.